The TCR beta chain under discussion was sequenced for a study of PD-L1 blockade in urothelial cancer. The wider study: Blood was evaluated 3 weeks (second dose) and 6 weeks after therapy began. Per blood sample, T cells had a median of around 150,000.

CDR1 and CDR2 (germline): MNHEY, SVGAGI. The CDR3 totals 13 residues. V was pared by 6 bases and J by 3 bases, with 11 bases between. Time point: peripheral blood 6 weeks after treatment start. Patients yielded 1 to 8 samples each, pretreatment and on-treatment. PCRs each included synthetic TCR analog templates spiked in. Method: immunoSEQ multiplex PCR; TCRdb's copy keeps in-frame clones and lacks some. The repertoire holds 40,000 to 55,000 clones, with around 88% as singletons. The input for sequencing was PBMCs, taken around atezolizumab (anti-PD-L1) treatment. V and J are TRBV6-5 and TRBJ1-1, with D unresolved. The source is a man aged 55 to 69 with urothelial cancer. The CDR3 bases are TGTGCCAGCAGCCCCGCGGCCTACACTGAAGCTTTCTTT. Translation gives CASSPAAYTEAFF.